Detailed here is one T cell receptor beta chain. Its antigen is currently unknown. CDR3 length: 14 amino acids. V trimming: 9 bases; J trimming: 6 bases; junction bases outside the gene matches: 10. Germline V gene data show CDR1 as ENHRY and CDR2 as SYGVKD. These data originate in a study of Ad26.COV2.S vaccination and SARS-CoV-2 variants. Across the whole study: Ad26.COV2.S shots went into the muscle once or twice, 56 days apart. General study points: Reported post-vaccination CD8+ and CD4+ T cell responses to spike showed substantial breadth. Spike-specific TCR breadth was greater in vaccine than placebo recipients.

Described treatment: 15 to 20 received Ad26.COV2.S at low or high dose, single or two shots; several received placebo; per-sample allocation not given. The study sampled participants on day 63 after the first vaccine or placebo injection. Spike of the Wuhan-strain SARS-CoV-2 was expressed by an Ad26 vector, which formed the vaccine. The table came from immunoSEQ multiplex PCR; TCRdb's copy has only in-frame clones and leaves some out. This repertoire shows about 430,000 clones, 80% to 95% found once; its top ten account for 12%. The TCR originated in a person aged 18-60 years who received the Ad26.COV2.S COVID-19 vaccine or a placebo. The gene calls are TRBV10-3 and TRBJ2-3, with TRBD1 identical over 9 bases. This specimen consisted of peripheral blood, obtained in a trial of Ad26.COV2.S vaccine versus placebo. The CDR3 DNA sequence: TGTGCCATTTCCGGGACAGGGAGGGCGGATACGCAGTATTTT. Its protein is CAISGTGRADTQYF.